This T cell receptor (beta chain) was recovered during a study of cytomegalovirus exposure and HLA in healthy donors. The PCR ran on 60 Vbeta and 13 Jbeta primers. Assay used: immunoSEQ multiplex PCR; TCRdb lists only in-frame clones, some missing. The table includes about 130,000 clones, approximately 78% detected once. Trimming cost V 5 bases and J 8 bases, with 10 bases left between them. CDR3 length: 13 residues. Germline CDR1 is SGHTA and CDR2 is FQGTGA. This TCR derives from a woman between 50 and 59 years old in good health and CMV-seropositive. The chain recombines TRBV7-3 with TRBJ1-6; D might be TRBD1 (6 bases). The sample was PBMCs. The CDR3 spells CASSLRQDSPLHF. In DNA, the CDR3 is TGTGCCAGCAGCCTCCGACAGGATTCACCCCTCCACTTT.